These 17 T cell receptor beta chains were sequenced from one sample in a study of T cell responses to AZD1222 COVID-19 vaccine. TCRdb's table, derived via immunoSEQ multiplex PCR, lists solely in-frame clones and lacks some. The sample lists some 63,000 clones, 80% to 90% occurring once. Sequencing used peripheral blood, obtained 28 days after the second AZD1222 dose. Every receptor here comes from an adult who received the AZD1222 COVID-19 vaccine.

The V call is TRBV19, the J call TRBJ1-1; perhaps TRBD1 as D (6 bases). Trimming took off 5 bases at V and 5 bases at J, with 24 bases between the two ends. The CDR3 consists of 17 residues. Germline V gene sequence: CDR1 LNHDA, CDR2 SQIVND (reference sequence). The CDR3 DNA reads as TGTGCCAGTAGTTATAGAGGGGCAGGGGCGCGTGGGACTGAAGCTTTCTTT. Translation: CASSYRGAGARGTEAFF.

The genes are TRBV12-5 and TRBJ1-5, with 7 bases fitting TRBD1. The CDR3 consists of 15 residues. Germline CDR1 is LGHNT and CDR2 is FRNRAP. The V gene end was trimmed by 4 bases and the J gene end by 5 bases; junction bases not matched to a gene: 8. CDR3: CASGSQGSIDQPQHF. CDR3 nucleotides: TGTGCTAGTGGTTCACAGGGGAGTATTGATCAGCCCCAGCATTTT.

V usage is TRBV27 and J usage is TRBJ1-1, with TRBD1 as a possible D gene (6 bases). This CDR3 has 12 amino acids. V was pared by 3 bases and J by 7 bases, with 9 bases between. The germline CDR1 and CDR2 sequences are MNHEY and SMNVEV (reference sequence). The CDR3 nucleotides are TGTGCCAGCAGTTTCCAGGACAGTGAAGCTTTCTTT. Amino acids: CASSFQDSEAFF.

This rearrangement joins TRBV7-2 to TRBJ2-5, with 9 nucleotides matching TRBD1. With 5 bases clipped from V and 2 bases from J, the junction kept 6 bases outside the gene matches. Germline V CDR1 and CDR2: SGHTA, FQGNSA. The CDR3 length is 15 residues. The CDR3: CASSPPGQGQETQYF. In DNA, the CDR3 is TGTGCCAGCAGCCCCCCGGGACAGGGTCAAGAGACCCAGTACTTC.

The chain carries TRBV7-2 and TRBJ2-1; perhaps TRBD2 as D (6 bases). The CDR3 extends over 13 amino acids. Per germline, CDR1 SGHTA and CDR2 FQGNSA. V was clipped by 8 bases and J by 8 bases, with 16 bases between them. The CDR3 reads CASRLTSFDEQFF. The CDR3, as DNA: TGTGCCAGCCGTCTAACTAGCTTTGATGAGCAGTTCTTC.

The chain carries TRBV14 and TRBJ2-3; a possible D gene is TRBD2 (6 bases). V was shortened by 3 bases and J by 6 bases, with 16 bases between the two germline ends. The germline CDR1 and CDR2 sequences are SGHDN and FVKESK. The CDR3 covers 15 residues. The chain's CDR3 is CASSHRGGSVDTQYF. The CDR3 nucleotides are TGTGCCAGCAGCCACCGGGGAGGCTCGGTCGATACGCAGTATTTT.

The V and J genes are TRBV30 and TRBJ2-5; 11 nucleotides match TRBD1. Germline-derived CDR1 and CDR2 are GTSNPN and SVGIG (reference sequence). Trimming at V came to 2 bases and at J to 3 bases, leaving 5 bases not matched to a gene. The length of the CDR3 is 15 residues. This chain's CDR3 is CAWSRGTGGKETQYF. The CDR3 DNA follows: TGTGCCTGGAGTCGGGGGACAGGGGGAAAAGAGACCCAGTACTTC.

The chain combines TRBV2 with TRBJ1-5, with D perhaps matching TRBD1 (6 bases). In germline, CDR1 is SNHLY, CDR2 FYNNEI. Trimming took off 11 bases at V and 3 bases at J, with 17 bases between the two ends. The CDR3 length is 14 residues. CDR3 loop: CARGGQQNNQPQHF. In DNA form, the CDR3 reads TGTGCCCGGGGGGGGCAGCAGAACAATCAGCCCCAGCATTTT.

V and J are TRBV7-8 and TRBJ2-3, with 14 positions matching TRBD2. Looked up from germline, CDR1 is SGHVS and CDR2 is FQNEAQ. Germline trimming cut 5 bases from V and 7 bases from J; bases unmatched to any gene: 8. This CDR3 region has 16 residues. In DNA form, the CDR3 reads TGTGCCAGCAGCGGAGGACTAGCGGGAGGCGGTAATACGCAGTATTTT. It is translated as CASSGGLAGGGNTQYF.

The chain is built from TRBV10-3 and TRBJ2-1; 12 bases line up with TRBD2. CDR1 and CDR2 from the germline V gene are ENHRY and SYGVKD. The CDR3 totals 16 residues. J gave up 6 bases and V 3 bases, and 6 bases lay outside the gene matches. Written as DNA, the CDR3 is TGTGCCATCAGTGACTCGGGACTAGCGGGTCTCAATGAGCAGTTCTTC. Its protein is CAISDSGLAGLNEQFF.

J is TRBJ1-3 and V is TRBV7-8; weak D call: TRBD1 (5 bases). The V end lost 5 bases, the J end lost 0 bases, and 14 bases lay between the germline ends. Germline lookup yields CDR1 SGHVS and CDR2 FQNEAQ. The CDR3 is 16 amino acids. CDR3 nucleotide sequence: TGTGCCAGCAGCCCCAAACAGGCCACCTCTGGAAACACCATATATTTT. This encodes CASSPKQATSGNTIYF.

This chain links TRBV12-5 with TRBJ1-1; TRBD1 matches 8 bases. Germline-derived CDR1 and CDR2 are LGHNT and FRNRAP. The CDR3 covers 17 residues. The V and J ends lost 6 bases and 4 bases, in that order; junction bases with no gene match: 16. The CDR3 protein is CASGPDREQGKGTEAFF. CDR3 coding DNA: TGTGCTAGTGGCCCGGACAGGGAACAGGGTAAGGGCACTGAAGCTTTCTTT.

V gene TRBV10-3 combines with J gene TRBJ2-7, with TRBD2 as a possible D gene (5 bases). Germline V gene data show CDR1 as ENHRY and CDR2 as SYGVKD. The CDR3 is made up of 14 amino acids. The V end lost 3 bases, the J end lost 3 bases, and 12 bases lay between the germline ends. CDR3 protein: CAISDGSRGYEQYF. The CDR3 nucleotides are TGTGCCATCAGTGATGGCTCTCGGGGCTACGAGCAGTACTTC.

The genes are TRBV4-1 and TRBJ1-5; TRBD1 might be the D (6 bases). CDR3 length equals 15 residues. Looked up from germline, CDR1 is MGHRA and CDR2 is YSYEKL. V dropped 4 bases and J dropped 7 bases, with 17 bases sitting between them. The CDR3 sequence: CASSLQRQVGQPQHF. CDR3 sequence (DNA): TGCGCCAGCAGCCTACAAAGACAGGTGGGACAGCCCCAGCATTTT.

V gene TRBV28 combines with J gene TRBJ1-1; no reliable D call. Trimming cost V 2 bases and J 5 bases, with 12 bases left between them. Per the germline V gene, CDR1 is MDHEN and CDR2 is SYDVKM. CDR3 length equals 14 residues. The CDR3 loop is CASSLRFRGTEAFF. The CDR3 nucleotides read TGTGCCAGCAGTTTAAGGTTCAGAGGGACTGAAGCTTTCTTT.

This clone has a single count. The CDR3 DNA reads TGTGCCAGCAGCTTAGGGACTAGAAGCACAGATACGCAGTATTTT. This translates into CASSLGTRSTDTQYF. The chain couples TRBV7-6 to TRBJ2-3; 7 bases are a match to TRBD2. The CDR3 length is 15 residues. Losses at the gene ends were 1 base for V and 0 bases for J; bases not matched to a gene: 1. Per germline, CDR1 SGHVS and CDR2 FNYEAQ.

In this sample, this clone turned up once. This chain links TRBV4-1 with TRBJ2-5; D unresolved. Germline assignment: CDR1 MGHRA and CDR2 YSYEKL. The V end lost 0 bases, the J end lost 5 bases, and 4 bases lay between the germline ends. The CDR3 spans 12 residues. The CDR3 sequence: CASSQDWETQYF. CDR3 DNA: TGCGCCAGCAGCCAAGATTGGGAGACCCAGTACTTC.